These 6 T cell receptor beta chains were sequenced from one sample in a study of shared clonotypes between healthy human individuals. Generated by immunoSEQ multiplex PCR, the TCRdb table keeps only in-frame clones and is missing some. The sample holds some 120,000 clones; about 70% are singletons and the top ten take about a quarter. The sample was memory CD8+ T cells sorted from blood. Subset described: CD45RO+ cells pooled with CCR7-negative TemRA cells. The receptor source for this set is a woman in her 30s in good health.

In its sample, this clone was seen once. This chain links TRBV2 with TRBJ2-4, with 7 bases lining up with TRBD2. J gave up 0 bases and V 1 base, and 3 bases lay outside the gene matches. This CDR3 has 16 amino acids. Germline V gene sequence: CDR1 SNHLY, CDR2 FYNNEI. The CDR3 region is CASSEGLAVAKNIQYF. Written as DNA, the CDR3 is TGTGCCAGCAGTGAAGGACTAGCAGTAGCCAAAAACATTCAGTACTTC.

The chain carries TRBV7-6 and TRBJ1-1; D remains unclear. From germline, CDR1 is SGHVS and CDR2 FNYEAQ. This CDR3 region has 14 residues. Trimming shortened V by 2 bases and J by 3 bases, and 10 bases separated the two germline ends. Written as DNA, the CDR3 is TGTGCCAGCAGCTTACGGGCCTCGGACACTGAAGCTTTCTTT. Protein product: CASSLRASDTEAFF.

Written as DNA, the CDR3 is TGCGCCAGCAGCTTTACAGGGATACTAAGAGAGACCCAGTACTTC. It translates to CASSFTGILRETQYF. The chain recombines TRBV5-1 with TRBJ2-5, with D perhaps TRBD1 (6 bases). CDR3 size: 15 residues. Per the germline V gene, CDR1 is SGHRS and CDR2 is YFSETQ. V shed 2 bases and J shed 4 bases, with 15 bases lying between them.

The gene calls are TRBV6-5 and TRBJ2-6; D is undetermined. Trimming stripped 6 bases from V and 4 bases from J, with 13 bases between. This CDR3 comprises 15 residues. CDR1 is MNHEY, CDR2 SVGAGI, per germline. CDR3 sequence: CASSPPNRGANVLTF. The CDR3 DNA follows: TGTGCCAGCAGCCCTCCAAATAGGGGGGCCAACGTCCTGACTTTC.

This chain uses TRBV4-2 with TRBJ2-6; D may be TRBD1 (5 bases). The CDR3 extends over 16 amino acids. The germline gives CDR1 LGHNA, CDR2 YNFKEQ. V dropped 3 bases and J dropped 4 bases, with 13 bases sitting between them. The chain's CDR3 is CASSQGDSLGANVLTF. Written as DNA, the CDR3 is TGTGCCAGCAGCCAGGGTGACAGTCTCGGGGCCAACGTCCTGACTTTC.

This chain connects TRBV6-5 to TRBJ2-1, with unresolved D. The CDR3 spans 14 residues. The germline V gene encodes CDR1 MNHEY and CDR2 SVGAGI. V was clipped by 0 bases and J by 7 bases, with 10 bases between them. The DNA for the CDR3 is TGTGCCAGCAGTTACTCGCCTTTTAGAAATGAGCAGTTCTTC. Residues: CASSYSPFRNEQFF.